These 27 T cell receptor beta chains share one sample of origin, sequenced in a study of T cells after yellow fever vaccination. TCRdb re-derived calls from the 5' RACE reads in MiXCR, one entry per CDR3 protein. The data contain about 320,000 distinct CDR3 sequences, around a tenth of them singletons. The input for sequencing was CD4+ T cells sorted from PBMCs, taken 45 days after the yellow fever booster vaccination. The receptors come from a man aged 18-30 years who received the YFV17D yellow fever vaccine.

In its sample, this clonotype was seen a few times. The gene calls are TRBV6-5 and TRBJ2-1; 9 nucleotides align to TRBD2. After removal of 5 bases from V and 7 bases from J, the junction contained 12 bases not matched to a gene. The V gene's germline CDR1 is MNHEY and CDR2 SVGAGI. The length of the CDR3 is 16 residues. The CDR3 region has the DNA TGTGCCAGCAGTACCCGGGGGCGGGGGGGCCGTAATGAGCAGTTCTTC. It codes for CASSTRGRGGRNEQFF.

The V call is TRBV20-1, the J call TRBJ1-4, with TRBD1 identical over 10 bases. The CDR3 totals 13 residues. Looked up from germline, CDR1 is DFQATT and CDR2 is SNEGSKA (reference sequence). V shed 6 bases and J 8 bases; nucleotides not matched to a gene: 6. The CDR3 protein is CSAEETGGEKLFF. The CDR3 DNA sequence: TGCAGTGCAGAAGAGACAGGGGGCGAAAAACTGTTTTTT.

The genes are TRBV7-9 and TRBJ2-3; 9 bases align to TRBD1. V lost 5 bases and J lost 0; bases outside the gene matches: 6. CDR1 and CDR2 (germline): SEHNR, FQNEAQ (reference sequence). The length of the CDR3 is 16 residues. The CDR3, as DNA: TGTGCCAGCAGCGCCCAACAGGGGGCGAGCACAGATACGCAGTATTTT. Its protein product is CASSAQQGASTDTQYF.

V gene TRBV10-3 combines with J gene TRBJ2-3; 9 bases agree with TRBD2. Germline V gives CDR1 ENHRY, CDR2 SYGVKD. The CDR3 totals 13 residues. V lost 6 bases, J lost 5 bases, and 3 bases stayed unmatched. The CDR3 bases are TGTGCCATCAGGGGTAGCGGGGGAGATACGCAGTATTTT. It codes for CAIRGSGGDTQYF.

This chain's CDR3 is CSARARPETGQPQHF. The CDR3 DNA reads as TGCAGTGCTAGAGCACGTCCGGAAACGGGGCAGCCCCAGCATTTT. The chain carries TRBV20-1 and TRBJ1-5; no reliable D call. Between the trimmed V and J ends, which lost 1 base and 7 bases, there was a span of 17 bases. CDR3 length equals 15 residues. The germline CDR1 and CDR2 sequences are DFQATT and SNEGSKA (reference sequence).

This chain connects TRBV9 to TRBJ2-5; 13 nucleotides align to TRBD2. This CDR3 is 18 amino acids long. CDR1 SGDLS and CDR2 YYNGEE come from the germline V gene. The trim removed 0 bases at V and 2 bases at J, leaving 7 bases unmatched. The CDR3 protein is CASSVGRLAGGQQETQYF. CDR3 bases: TGTGCCAGCAGCGTAGGGCGACTAGCGGGGGGCCAGCAAGAGACCCAGTACTTC.

The rearrangement joins TRBV4-3 to TRBJ2-3, with a weak D call TRBD1 (5 bases). V lost 3 bases to trimming and J lost 2 bases, with 15 bases between them. The germline V gene has CDR1 LGHNA and CDR2 YSLEER. The CDR3 is 16 amino acids. CDR3 region: CASSHRTRRSTDTQYF. DNA of the CDR3: TGCGCCAGCAGCCATAGGACACGCCGTTCCACAGATACGCAGTATTTT.

The V and J genes are TRBV4-3 and TRBJ2-3; 8 bases are shared with TRBD2. Per the germline V gene, CDR1 is LGHNA and CDR2 is YSLEER. After removal of 2 bases from V and 2 bases from J, the junction contained 3 bases not matched to a gene. This CDR3 has 15 amino acids. CDR3 nucleotide sequence: TGCGCCAGCAGCCAAATAGCGGGGAACACAGATACGCAGTATTTT. This codes for CASSQIAGNTDTQYF.

This clonotype was seen a handful of times. The rearrangement joins TRBV7-2 to TRBJ1-6; 9 bases line up with TRBD1. With V trimmed by 2 bases and J by 5 bases, 1 base remained unmatched. Germline V CDR1 and CDR2: SGHTA, FQGNSA. This CDR3 has 15 residues. Written as DNA, the CDR3 is TGTGCCAGCAGCTTAACAGGGGGCGATAATTCACCCCTCCACTTT. It yields the protein CASSLTGGDNSPLHF. Filled out from reference TRBV7-2 and TRBJ1-6, the complete variable domain reads GAGVSQSPSNKVTEKGKDVELRCDPISGHTALYWYRQSLGQGLEFLIYFQGNSAPDKSGLPSDRFSAERTGGSVSTLTIQRTQQEDSAVYLCASSLTGGDNSPLHFGNGTRLTVT.

The V gene is TRBV5-3, the J gene TRBJ1-1; D gene unclear. TRBV5-3 is filed as an ORF, its function uncertain. This CDR3 comprises 15 residues. V lost 4 bases and J 0 bases, leaving 13 bases between the germline ends. CDR3 sequence reads: CARSPCSVVNTEAFF. In DNA, the CDR3 is TGTGCCAGAAGCCCGTGTTCGGTTGTGAACACTGAAGCTTTCTTT.

The chain is built from TRBV29-1 and TRBJ1-1; D is possibly TRBD1 (5 bases). The CDR3 has 13 residues. CDR1 is SQVTM and CDR2 is ANQGSEA in the germline V gene. Trimming cost V 3 bases and J 0 bases, with 8 bases left between them. The CDR3 DNA reads as TGCAGCGTTGACAGGGCCATGAACACTGAAGCTTTCTTT. Amino acid sequence: CSVDRAMNTEAFF. The variable domain in full, with the rest retrieved from reference TRBV29-1 and TRBJ1-1, is SAVISQKPSRDICQRGTSLTIQCQVDSQVTMMFWYRQQPGQSLTLIATANQGSEATYESGFVIDKFPISRPNLTFSTLTVSNMSPEDSSIYLCSVDRAMNTEAFFGQGTRLTVV.

As concerns this clonotype: This may come from a read error, since a much larger clone is one base off. This rearrangement joins TRBV5-1 to TRBJ2-1; D tentatively fits TRBD1 or TRBD2 (5 bases each). CDR3 length: 12 amino acids. Germline CDR1 SGHRS, CDR2 YFSETQ. V was trimmed by 10 bases and J by 7 bases, leaving 15 bases between them. CDR3 sequence: CAGTGRENEQFF. The CDR3 DNA follows: TGCGCCGGCACTGGCAGGGAGAATGAGCAGTTCTTC. The complete variable domain, with remaining parts taken from reference TRBV5-1 and TRBJ2-1, reads KAGVTQTPRYLIKTRGQQVTLSCSPISGHRSVSWYQQTPGQGLQFLFEYFSETQRNKGNFPGRFSGRQFSNSRSEMNVSTLELGDSALYLCAGTGRENEQFFGPGTRLTVL.

The chain combines TRBV11-3 with TRBJ2-2; D gene unclear. CDR1 and CDR2 from the germline V gene are SGHNT and YENEEA. The CDR3 runs 13 residues. With 5 bases removed from V and 5 bases from J, the gap between germline ends came to 9 bases. The CDR3: CASSHGWTGELFF. The DNA of the CDR3 is TGTGCCAGCAGCCACGGGTGGACCGGGGAGCTGTTTTTT. Drawing the rest from reference TRBV11-3 and TRBJ2-2, the complete variable domain is EAGVVQSPRYKIIEKKQPVAFWCNPISGHNTLYWYLQNLGQGPELLIRYENEEAVDDSQLPKDRFSAERLKGVDSTLKIQPAELGDSAVYLCASSHGWTGELFFGEGSRLTVL.

A few counts support this clonotype. The CDR3, as DNA: TGTGCCAGCAGACCAACGGGTCAGGGGATAGATACGCAGTATTTT. Translation gives CASRPTGQGIDTQYF. The chain has TRBV28 and TRBJ2-3; D is possibly TRBD1 (6 bases). Trimming took 6 bases from V and 5 from J, leaving 18 bases between them. CDR3 length: 15 residues. Germline V gene data show CDR1 as MDHEN and CDR2 as SYDVKM.

CDR3 in amino acids: CASARDSFLYGYTF. In DNA, the CDR3 is TGTGCCAGCGCCCGGGACAGCTTCCTCTATGGCTACACCTTC. This rearrangement joins TRBV27 to TRBJ1-2; 7 bases match TRBD1. The CDR3 loop spans 14 amino acids. Trimming took 8 bases from V and 4 from J; bases not matched to a gene: 10. CDR1 and CDR2 (germline): MNHEY, SMNVEV (reference sequence).

This clonotype was picked up a small number of times. The CDR3 protein is CASGRQSSYNEQFF. DNA of the CDR3: TGTGCCAGCGGTCGACAAAGCTCCTACAATGAGCAGTTCTTC. V usage is TRBV5-4 and J usage is TRBJ2-1; no clear D. The CDR3 has 14 amino acids. V was clipped by 7 bases and J by 0 bases, with 11 bases between them. Germline-derived CDR1 and CDR2 are SGHNT and YYREEE (reference sequence).

In this sample, this clonotype turned up a few times. The gene calls are TRBV6-2 or TRBV6-3 and TRBJ2-1, with 10 bases fitting TRBD1. J lost 4 bases, V lost 7 bases, and 7 bases had no gene match. This CDR3 comprises 15 residues. Germline V gene data show CDR1 as MNHEY and CDR2 as SVGEGT. The CDR3 protein is CASTKGQGSYNEQFF. The CDR3 bases are TGTGCCAGCACTAAGGGACAGGGGAGTTACAATGAGCAGTTCTTC.

This clonotype has ten or more counts. The CDR3 region is CASDCCGNPSADNQPQHF. For the CDR3, the DNA is TGTGCCAGCGATTGTTGCGGCAACCCCTCGGCGGACAATCAGCCCCAGCATTTT. The chain links TRBV7-9 to TRBJ1-5; D gene unclear. V was trimmed by 8 bases and J by 3 bases, leaving 26 bases between them. The CDR3 is made up of 18 amino acids. Per the germline V gene, CDR1 is SEHNR and CDR2 is FQNEAQ (reference sequence).

This rearrangement joins TRBV20-1 to TRBJ1-6, with D unclear. From germline, CDR1 is DFQATT and CDR2 SNEGSKA (reference sequence). Deletions cut 0 bases from V and 3 bases from J, with 3 bases between. The CDR3 extends over 13 amino acids. The CDR3 DNA reads TGCAGTGCTAGAGAAGTCTATAATTCACCCCTCCACTTT. Translation gives CSAREVYNSPLHF.

This clonotype was detected only a few times. The V gene is TRBV20-1, the J gene TRBJ2-7; D is possibly TRBD2 (6 bases). CDR3 length equals 13 residues. Germline CDR1 and CDR2: DFQATT and SNEGSKA (reference sequence). Trimming shortened V by 4 bases and J by 0 bases, and 10 bases separated the two germline ends. The CDR3, as DNA: TGCAGTGCTATAGCGGCGTTCTCCTACGAGCAGTACTTC. It specifies CSAIAAFSYEQYF.

This clonotype was picked up a small number of times. V is TRBV5-6 and J is TRBJ1-2, with 9 bases lining up with TRBD1. Germline CDR1 is SGHDT and CDR2 is YYEEEE. J was trimmed by 8 bases and V by 0 bases; bases with no gene match: 8. The length of the CDR3 is 15 residues. The CDR3: CASSLGNYRGPGYTF. The CDR3 bases are TGTGCCAGCAGCTTGGGAAACTACAGGGGGCCCGGCTACACCTTC.

This chain uses TRBV3-1 with TRBJ2-3; 8 positions match TRBD1. In germline, CDR1 is LGHDT, CDR2 YNNKEL (reference sequence). The CDR3 contains 15 residues. After removal of 4 bases from V and 3 bases from J, the junction contained 6 bases not matched to a gene. The CDR3 reads CASSLRQGRTDTQYF. CDR3 bases: TGTGCCAGCAGCCTGAGACAGGGGAGGACAGATACGCAGTATTTT.

This clonotype has ten or more counts. The rearrangement uses TRBV7-2 and TRBJ2-3; the D gene is possibly TRBD2 (7 bases). V shed 5 bases and J shed 2 bases, with 14 bases lying between them. In germline, CDR1 is SGHTA, CDR2 FQGNSA. The CDR3 consists of 15 residues. The CDR3 nucleotides read TGTGCCAGCAGCCGATGGGGGGGCGACACAGATACGCAGTATTTT. It is translated as CASSRWGGDTDTQYF.

V and J are TRBV19 and TRBJ2-1; D gene uncertain. CDR3 length: 12 amino acids. Per the germline V gene, CDR1 is LNHDA and CDR2 is SQIVND (reference sequence). Trimming stripped 3 bases from V and 6 bases from J, with 6 bases between. This CDR3 is CASSIWGNEQFF. DNA for the CDR3: TGTGCCAGTAGTATTTGGGGCAATGAGCAGTTCTTC.

This clonotype was observed a handful of times. The V gene is TRBV7-6, the J gene TRBJ1-3; D is ambiguous. The germline V gene encodes CDR1 SGHVS and CDR2 FNYEAQ. This CDR3 comprises 16 residues. V lost 5 bases and J lost 0, with 14 bases in between. This CDR3 is CASSQVGFDSGNTIYF. The CDR3 nucleotides are TGTGCCAGCAGCCAAGTGGGCTTCGACTCTGGAAACACCATATATTTT.

This clonotype was recorded at least ten times. The J gene is TRBJ2-3, the V gene TRBV7-9, with D perhaps matching TRBD2 (6 bases). The length of the CDR3 is 18 residues. The V end lost 9 bases, the J end lost 0 bases, and 25 bases lay between the germline ends. CDR1 is SEHNR, CDR2 FQNEAQ, per germline (reference sequence). CDR3 sequence reads: CASRMLAVTKASTDTQYF. The CDR3, as DNA: TGTGCCAGTCGAATGTTAGCGGTAACTAAAGCTAGCACAGATACGCAGTATTTT.

The rearrangement uses TRBV18 and TRBJ1-4; D perhaps matches TRBD1 (5 bases). The CDR3 has 16 residues. In germline, CDR1 is KGHSH, CDR2 LQKENI. The V gene lost 2 bases and the J gene lost 0 bases, with 10 bases spanning the gap. The CDR3 nucleotides read TGTGCCAGCTCACCAGATCAGGGTGCAACTAATGAAAAACTGTTTTTT. Translating it yields CASSPDQGATNEKLFF.